These T cell receptor beta chains were read from a single sample in a study of blood T cell repertoires in COVID-19. Here immunoSEQ multiplex PCR was the method, and the copy in TCRdb shows in-frame clones only, minus some. The sample carries 130,000 to 150,000 clones, about four fifths recorded once. Sequenced material: peripheral blood. The receptors originated from a human donor in a cohort sampled during active COVID-19. The CDR3 runs from the conserved cysteine through the conserved F or W. Each record gives: D gene, J gene, V gene, clone size, CDR3 protein, CDR3 DNA. A D gene is named only where the DNA matches it firmly. Size is omitted from some rows. Given values are once, few, many or a class for expanded clones.

NA	TRBJ1-1	TRBV14	once	CASSQALKNTEAFF	TGTGCCAGCAGCCAAGCCCTAAAAAACACTGAAGCTTTCTTT
TRBD1	TRBJ1-2	TRBV19	NA	CASSRIPGQHGYTF	TGTGCCAGTAGCCGGATCCCGGGACAGCATGGCTACACCTTC
TRBD2	TRBJ2-5	TRBV30	NA	CAWSKGLAGFETQYF	TGTGCCTGGAGTAAGGGACTAGCGGGGTTTGAGACCCAGTACTTC
TRBD1	TRBJ1-1	TRBV2	few	CASSRTGMNTEAFF	TGTGCCAGCAGTCGGACAGGTATGAACACTGAAGCTTTCTTT
TRBD1	TRBJ2-3	TRBV29-1	NA	CSVLRDRGADTQYF	TGCAGCGTGCTGAGGGACAGGGGAGCAGATACGCAGTATTTT
NA	TRBJ2-6	TRBV2	once	CASSVVGGTGANVLTF	TGTGCCAGCAGTGTAGTGGGCGGGACTGGGGCCAACGTCCTGACTTTC
TRBD1	TRBJ1-2	TRBV29-1	NA	CSAATTGEGYTF	TGCAGCGCAGCTACGACAGGGGAAGGCTACACCTTC
TRBD2	TRBJ2-3	TRBV24-1	NA	CATRLGAGGTDTQYF	TGTGCCACCAGACTAGGGGCGGGGGGCACAGATACGCAGTATTTT
NA	TRBJ1-5	TRBV2	NA	CASSTDPEAQHF	TGTGCCAGCAGTACCGATCCGGAGGCCCAGCATTTT
NA	TRBJ1-5	TRBV9	NA	CASSVAGLINQPQHF	TGTGCCAGCAGCGTAGCGGGACTGATCAATCAGCCCCAGCATTTT
NA	TRBJ2-1	TRBV10-3	NA	CAIKAGDNEQFF	TGTGCCATCAAGGCAGGGGACAATGAGCAGTTCTTC
TRBD1	TRBJ1-2	TRBV10-3	NA	CAISEWGQGANGYTF	TGTGCCATCAGTGAGTGGGGACAGGGGGCGAATGGCTACACCTTC
TRBD1	TRBJ1-3	TRBV6-5	NA	CATTWDSGNTIYF	TGTGCCACGACATGGGACAGTGGAAACACCATATATTTT
TRBD2	TRBJ2-2	TRBV9	NA	CASSVGGRGDGELFF	TGTGCCAGCAGCGTAGGCGGGAGGGGTGACGGGGAGCTGTTTTTT
NA	TRBJ1-6	TRBV4-1	NA	CASSQEETGFPNSPLHF	TGCGCCAGCAGCCAAGAAGAAACAGGCTTTCCTAATTCACCCCTCCACTTT
NA	TRBJ1-2	TRBV29-1	NA	CSVRKGGDYGYTF	TGCAGCGTGAGAAAAGGGGGGGACTATGGCTACACCTTC
NA	TRBJ2-1	TRBV6-6	NA	CASSYETASYNEQFF	TGTGCCAGCAGTTACGAGACAGCCTCCTACAATGAGCAGTTCTTC
NA	TRBJ2-1	TRBV15	NA	CATDGSTRSSYNEQFF	TGTGCCACTGATGGGAGTACCCGGAGCTCCTACAATGAGCAGTTCTTC
TRBD2	TRBJ2-1	TRBV6-1	NA	CASSELAGGYNEQFF	TGTGCCAGCAGTGAACTAGCGGGGGGGTACAATGAGCAGTTCTTC
NA	TRBJ1-1	TRBV6-5	NA	CASTGGTVNTEAFF	TGTGCCAGCACCGGAGGGACGGTGAACACTGAAGCTTTCTTT
NA	TRBJ1-5	TRBV5-6	few	CASSSGWGPSQPQHF	TGTGCCAGCAGCTCTGGGTGGGGCCCAAGTCAGCCCCAGCATTTT
NA	TRBJ1-6	TRBV3-1/TRBV3-2	NA	CASSQTYSGSPLHF	TGTGCCAGCAGCCAAACTTACAGTGGATCACCCCTCCACTTT
TRBD1	TRBJ2-3	TRBV28	NA	CASSLRDSEVYF	TGTGCCAGCAGCCTCCGGGACAGTGAAGTTTATTTT
TRBD1	TRBJ1-5	TRBV6-6	NA	CASRRQGLSNQPQHF	TGTGCCAGCAGAAGACAGGGGTTAAGCAATCAGCCCCAGCATTTT
NA	TRBJ2-3	TRBV7-8	NA	CASSFTGRADTQYF	TGTGCCAGCAGCTTTACAGGGAGGGCAGATACGCAGTATTTT
TRBD2	TRBJ2-1	TRBV2	NA	CASSALTSGWNEQFF	TGTGCCAGCAGTGCCCTTACTAGCGGTTGGAATGAGCAGTTCTTC
TRBD2	TRBJ2-2	TRBV9	NA	CASSGGLAGGPATGELFF	TGTGCCAGCAGCGGGGGACTCGCGGGGGGGCCCGCCACCGGGGAGCTGTTTTTT
NA	TRBJ2-3	TRBV5-1	NA	CASSRDGPFTDTQYF	TGCGCCAGCAGCCGGGATGGGCCCTTCACAGATACGCAGTATTTT
NA	TRBJ2-4	TRBV6-1	NA	CASSDIGGRAKNIQYF	TGTGCCAGCAGTGATATAGGGGGAAGAGCCAAAAACATTCAGTACTTC
NA	TRBJ1-2	TRBV30	once	CAWTGHYGYTF	TGTGCCTGGACGGGTCACTATGGCTACACCTTC
TRBD2	TRBJ2-1	TRBV5-1	NA	CASSLVSGAARSEQFF	TGCGCCAGCAGCTTGGTTAGCGGGGCCGCTCGAAGTGAGCAGTTCTTC
TRBD1	TRBJ2-3	TRBV3-1/TRBV3-2	NA	CASSATGQGATDTQYF	TGTGCCAGCAGCGCCACCGGACAGGGCGCGACAGATACGCAGTATTTT
NA	TRBJ2-2	TRBV19	few	CASSDMAATGELFF	TGTGCCAGTAGTGATATGGCGGCTACCGGGGAGCTGTTTTTT
NA	TRBJ1-6	TRBV7-9	few	CASSLTIANSPLHF	TGTGCCAGCAGCTTAACAATAGCTAATTCACCCCTCCACTTT
TRBD2	TRBJ2-1	TRBV3-1/TRBV3-2	NA	CASSQRAGGVDEQFF	TGTGCCAGCAGCCAAAGGGCGGGGGGGGTAGATGAGCAGTTCTTC
TRBD1	TRBJ2-1	TRBV4-1	NA	CASSANTGGAQFF	TGCGCCAGCAGCGCTAACACAGGGGGCGCGCAGTTCTTC
TRBD1	TRBJ1-6	TRBV5-1	NA	CASTSGTGGAGYNSPLHF	TGCGCCAGCACCTCAGGGACAGGGGGCGCCGGCTATAATTCACCCCTCCACTTT
TRBD1	TRBJ1-6	TRBV5-1	NA	CASSEVPGQNSPLHF	TGCGCCAGCAGCGAAGTCCCGGGACAGAATTCACCCCTCCACTTT
NA	TRBJ1-2	TRBV27	NA	CASYSAGGALGYTF	TGTGCCAGCTATTCGGCGGGGGGGGCGCTTGGCTACACCTTC
NA	TRBJ2-5	TRBV5-5	NA	CASSLAPTREETQYF	TGTGCCAGCAGCTTGGCCCCTACTAGGGAAGAGACCCAGTACTTC